Shown below are 11 T cell receptor beta chains from a single sample sequenced in a study of cytomegalovirus exposure and HLA in healthy donors. The PCR ran on 60 Vbeta and 13 Jbeta primers. Data came from immunoSEQ multiplex PCR; TCRdb stores just in-frame clones and leaves some out. Among fewer than 250,000 clones, 76% were seen once, and the ten largest hold approximately 0.63%. Material: PBMCs. These receptors all come from a man between 18 and 35 years old in good health and CMV-seronegative.

This clone was detected once. CDR3 DNA sequence: TGTGCCAGCAGCTTACAGCCGGGACTAGCAACGAACACCGGGGAGCTGTTTTTT. This encodes CASSLQPGLATNTGELFF. The V and J genes are TRBV7-6 and TRBJ2-2, with 9 bases that match TRBD2. The V and J ends lost 2 bases and 0 bases, in that order; junction bases with no gene match: 7. The CDR3 is made up of 18 amino acids. Germline V gene data show CDR1 as SGHVS and CDR2 as FNYEAQ.

The rearrangement joins TRBV5-1 to TRBJ1-4; D uncertain. Germline CDR1 and CDR2: SGHRS and YFSETQ. V was pared by 0 bases and J by 3 bases, with 15 bases between. CDR3 length: 17 residues. CDR3 sequence: CASSLDPMEGANEKLFF. In DNA form, the CDR3 reads TGCGCCAGCAGCTTGGATCCTATGGAGGGAGCTAATGAAAAACTGTTTTTT.

As DNA, the CDR3 is TGTGCCAGCAGTGAAGAGGGACTAGCGCACACCTATATTAGCACAGATACGCAGTATTTT. As protein: CASSEEGLAHTYISTDTQYF. The V and J genes are TRBV2 and TRBJ2-3; 10 nucleotides align to TRBD2. V gave up 1 base and J gave up 0 bases; unmatched junction bases: 13. The CDR3 is made up of 20 amino acids. The germline CDR1 and CDR2 sequences are SNHLY and FYNNEI. Combining the CDR3 with reference TRBV2 and TRBJ2-3 gives the whole variable domain EPEVTQTPSHQVTQMGQEVILRCVPISNHLYFYWYRQILGQKVEFLVSFYNNEISEKSEIFDDQFSVERPDGSNFTLKIRSTKLEDSAMYFCASSEEGLAHTYISTDTQYFGPGTRLTVL.

A single count supports this clone. This chain links TRBV7-9 with TRBJ2-1; 12 bases agree with TRBD2. Germline trimming cut 5 bases from V and 7 bases from J; bases unmatched to any gene: 12. Germline loops: CDR1 SEHNR, CDR2 FQNEAQ (reference sequence). This CDR3 is 17 amino acids long. CDR3 nucleotides: TGTGCCAGCAGCCCCAGACTAGCGGGAGCTATGAGGAATGAGCAGTTCTTC. This gives the protein CASSPRLAGAMRNEQFF.

The rearrangement joins TRBV9 to TRBJ2-7; a weak D match, TRBD1 (6 bases). CDR1 and CDR2 (germline): SGDLS, YYNGEE. The CDR3 extends over 14 amino acids. Trimming removed 3 bases at V and 2 bases at J, with 12 bases between. The CDR3 DNA reads TGTGCCAGCAGCGCCCGGGACACCGCCTACGAGCAGTACTTC. Residues: CASSARDTAYEQYF. Full variable domain (outside the CDR3, taken from reference TRBV9 and TRBJ2-7): DSGVTQTPKHLITATGQRVTLRCSPRSGDLSVYWYQQSLDQGLQFLIQYYNGEERAKGNILERFSAQQFPDLHSELNLSSLELGDSALYFCASSARDTAYEQYFGPGTRLTVT.

To note about this clone: At one end, the junction sequence differs from germline, possibly due to a read error. The V and J genes are TRBV28 and TRBJ1-2; D is perhaps TRBD1 (5 bases). Germline loops: CDR1 MDHEN, CDR2 SYDVKM. The CDR3 has 11 residues. This chain's CDR3 is CASLLWGEFSF. The DNA of the CDR3 is TGTGCCAGCCTTTTGTGGGGGGAGTTTTCCTTC.

DNA for the CDR3: TGTGCCAGTAGTTCTCGACAGGGGGCGACTGAAGCTTTCTTT. Translating it yields CASSSRQGATEAFF. The V and J genes are TRBV19 and TRBJ1-1, with TRBD1 matching over 10 bases. The CDR3 runs 14 residues. The V and J ends lost 5 bases and 5 bases, in that order; junction bases with no gene match: 5. Germline CDR1 reads LNHDA; CDR2 reads SQIVND (reference sequence). Filled out from reference TRBV19 and TRBJ1-1, the complete variable domain reads DGGITQSPKYLFRKEGQNVTLSCEQNLNHDAMYWYRQDPGQGLRLIYYSQIVNDFQKGDIAEGYSVSREKKESFPLTVTSAQKNPTAFYLCASSSRQGATEAFFGQGTRLTVV.

This clone was seen a few times. This chain joins TRBV30 and TRBJ1-6, with D uncertain. Per the germline V gene, CDR1 is GTSNPN and CDR2 is SVGIG (reference sequence). The CDR3 has 15 residues. V lost 4 bases and J 2 bases, leaving 12 bases between the germline ends. CDR3 region: CAWTATRTYNSPLHF. CDR3 coding DNA: TGTGCCTGGACCGCGACAAGGACCTATAATTCACCCCTCCACTTT.

This sequence joins TRBV7-2 and TRBJ1-2; 7 nucleotides agree with TRBD1. The V and J ends lost 4 bases and 7 bases, in that order; junction bases with no gene match: 6. Germline CDR1 and CDR2: SGHTA and FQGNSA. This CDR3 region has 13 residues. CDR3 DNA: TGTGCCAGCAGCTCAGGAGGGGGCGGTGGCTACACCTTC. Protein product: CASSSGGGGGYTF.

The rearrangement joins TRBV13 to TRBJ2-7, with 8 bases lining up with TRBD1. Per the germline V gene, CDR1 is PRHDT and CDR2 is FYEKMQ (reference sequence). V was pared by 2 bases and J by 5 bases, with 8 bases of the junction left unmatched. The CDR3 is made up of 15 amino acids. CDR3 in amino acids: CASSLSRDRLHEQYF. The CDR3 coding sequence is TGTGCCAGCAGCTTAAGCCGGGACAGGCTTCACGAGCAGTACTTC.

The chain links TRBV7-2 to TRBJ2-7, with TRBD2 as a possible D gene (5 bases). Germline V lookup: CDR1 SGHTA, CDR2 FQGNSA. This CDR3 has 14 amino acids. Trimming cost V 5 bases and J 3 bases, with 14 bases left between them. CDR3 DNA: TGTGCCAGCAGCCCAACTACTAGTCACTACGAGCAGTACTTC. Amino acid sequence: CASSPTTSHYEQYF.